This record concerns one T cell receptor beta chain sequence. Its antigen is undetermined. V gave up 0 bases and J gave up 4 bases, with 16 bases separating them. Germline V CDR1 and CDR2: DFQATT, SNEGSKA (reference sequence). There are 16 residues in the CDR3. The CDR3 regions of TCR beta were amplified from RNA transcripts. HTBI primers were employed in a first-round RT-PCR of the TCR CDR3. TCRdb recomputed calls from the multiplex PCR reads with MiXCR, one row per CDR3 protein. The sample records roughly 380,000 distinct CDR3 sequences, roughly 13% being singletons. PBMCs were collected from a 10 ml volume of fresh peripheral blood. The data are from a study of T cells in Graves' hyperthyroidism and ophthalmopathy. For the study at large: The authors collected peripheral blood at initial diagnosis, before any treatment. Notes on the study in general: Ophthalmopathy was distinguished from stable hyperthyroidism by 13 V-J signatures.

The TCR sequence derives from a woman aged 55 to 70 with Graves' hyperthyroidism. The chain employs TRBV20-1 and TRBJ2-1; maybe TRBD2 (5 bases). Sequenced: blood. The CDR3 spells CSARDRRRAVYNEQFF. The DNA of the CDR3 is TGCAGTGCTAGAGATCGAAGGAGAGCGGTATACAATGAGCAGTTCTTC.